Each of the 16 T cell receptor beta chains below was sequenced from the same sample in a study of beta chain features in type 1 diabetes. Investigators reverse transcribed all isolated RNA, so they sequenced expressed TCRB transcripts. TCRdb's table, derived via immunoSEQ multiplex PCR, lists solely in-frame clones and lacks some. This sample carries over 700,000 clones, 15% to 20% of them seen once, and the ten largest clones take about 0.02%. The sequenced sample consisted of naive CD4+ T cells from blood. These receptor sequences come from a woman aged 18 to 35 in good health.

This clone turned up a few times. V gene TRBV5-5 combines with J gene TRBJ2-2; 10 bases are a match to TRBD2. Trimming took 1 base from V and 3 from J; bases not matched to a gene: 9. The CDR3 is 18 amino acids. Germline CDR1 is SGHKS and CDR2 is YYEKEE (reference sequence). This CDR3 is CASSLSLAGVRDTGELFF. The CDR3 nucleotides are TGTGCCAGCAGCTTGTCGCTAGCGGGAGTTCGGGACACCGGGGAGCTGTTTTTT.

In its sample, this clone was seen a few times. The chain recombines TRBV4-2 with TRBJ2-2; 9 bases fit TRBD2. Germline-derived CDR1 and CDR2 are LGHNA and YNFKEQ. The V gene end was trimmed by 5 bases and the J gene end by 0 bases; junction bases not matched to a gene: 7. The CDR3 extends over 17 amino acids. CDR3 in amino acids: CASSYIAGASNTGELFF. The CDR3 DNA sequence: TGTGCCAGCAGCTACATAGCGGGAGCTTCGAACACCGGGGAGCTGTTTTTT.

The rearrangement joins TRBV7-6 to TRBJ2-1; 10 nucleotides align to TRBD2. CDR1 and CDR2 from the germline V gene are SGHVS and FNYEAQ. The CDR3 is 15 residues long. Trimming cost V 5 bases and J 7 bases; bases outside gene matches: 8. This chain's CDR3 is CASSSIAGGTNEQFF. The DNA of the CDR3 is TGTGCCAGCAGCAGTATAGCGGGAGGAACAAATGAGCAGTTCTTC.

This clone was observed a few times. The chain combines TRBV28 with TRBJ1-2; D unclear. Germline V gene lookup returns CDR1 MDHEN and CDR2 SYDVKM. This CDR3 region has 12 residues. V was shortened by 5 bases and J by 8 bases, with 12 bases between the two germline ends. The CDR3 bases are TGTGCCAGCAGTGCAGCCCGGTACGGCTACACCTTC. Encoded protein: CASSAARYGYTF.

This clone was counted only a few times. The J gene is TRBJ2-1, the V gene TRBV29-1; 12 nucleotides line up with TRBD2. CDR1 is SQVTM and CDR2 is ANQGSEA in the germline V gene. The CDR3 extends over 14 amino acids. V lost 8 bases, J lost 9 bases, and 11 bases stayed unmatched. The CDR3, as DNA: TGCAGCCCTAGGGCACTAGCGGGAGGAGCTGAGCAGTTCTTC. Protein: CSPRALAGGAEQFF.

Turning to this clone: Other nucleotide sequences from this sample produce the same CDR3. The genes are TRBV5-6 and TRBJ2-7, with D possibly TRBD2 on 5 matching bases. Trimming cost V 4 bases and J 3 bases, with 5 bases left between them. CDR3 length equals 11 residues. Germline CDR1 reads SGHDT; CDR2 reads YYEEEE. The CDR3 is CASSRDYEQYF. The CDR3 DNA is TGTGCCAGCAGCCGGGACTACGAGCAGTACTTC.

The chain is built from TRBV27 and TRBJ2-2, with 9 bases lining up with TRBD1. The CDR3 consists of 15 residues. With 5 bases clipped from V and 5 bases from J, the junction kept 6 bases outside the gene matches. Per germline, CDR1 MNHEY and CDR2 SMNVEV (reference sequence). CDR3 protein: CASSHVGTGTGELFF. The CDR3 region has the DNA TGTGCCAGCAGTCACGTCGGGACAGGGACCGGGGAGCTGTTTTTT.

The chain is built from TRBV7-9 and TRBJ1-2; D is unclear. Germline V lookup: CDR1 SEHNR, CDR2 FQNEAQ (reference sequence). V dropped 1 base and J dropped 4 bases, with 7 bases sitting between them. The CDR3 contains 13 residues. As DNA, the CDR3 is TGTGCCAGCAGCTTAGATGGGATCTATGGCTACACCTTC. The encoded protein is CASSLDGIYGYTF.

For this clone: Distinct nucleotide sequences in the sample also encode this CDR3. The chain's CDR3 is CASSPQGMNTEAFF. The CDR3 nucleotides are TGTGCCAGCAGTCCACAGGGAATGAACACTGAAGCTTTCTTT. The J gene is TRBJ1-1, the V gene TRBV2; possibly TRBD1 for D (6 bases). Deletions cut 5 bases from V and 0 bases from J, with 10 bases between. The CDR3 is 14 residues long. Per the germline V gene, CDR1 is SNHLY and CDR2 is FYNNEI. Full variable domain (remainder filled in from reference TRBV2 and TRBJ1-1): EPEVTQTPSHQVTQMGQEVILRCVPISNHLYFYWYRQILGQKVEFLVSFYNNEISEKSEIFDDQFSVERPDGSNFTLKIRSTKLEDSAMYFCASSPQGMNTEAFFGQGTRLTVV.

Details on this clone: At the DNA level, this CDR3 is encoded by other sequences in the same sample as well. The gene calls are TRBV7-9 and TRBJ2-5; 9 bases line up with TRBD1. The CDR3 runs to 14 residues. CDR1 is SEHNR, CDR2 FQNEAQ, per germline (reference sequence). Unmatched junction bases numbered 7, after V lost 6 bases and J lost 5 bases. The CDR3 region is CASSRDRVGETQYF. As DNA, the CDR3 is TGTGCCAGCAGTCGGGACAGGGTTGGGGAGACCCAGTACTTC.

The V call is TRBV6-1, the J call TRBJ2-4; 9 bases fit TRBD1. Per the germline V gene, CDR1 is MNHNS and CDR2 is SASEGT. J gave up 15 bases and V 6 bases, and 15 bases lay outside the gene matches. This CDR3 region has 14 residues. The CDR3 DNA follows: TGTGCCAGCAGGACTACAGGGGGCCTCGGGTATTGGTACTTC. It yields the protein CASRTTGGLGYWYF.

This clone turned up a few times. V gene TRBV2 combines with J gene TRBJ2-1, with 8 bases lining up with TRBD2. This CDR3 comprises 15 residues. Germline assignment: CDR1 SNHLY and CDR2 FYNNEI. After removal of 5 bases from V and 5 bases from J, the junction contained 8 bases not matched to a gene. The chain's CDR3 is CASSFEAGVDNEQFF. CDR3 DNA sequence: TGTGCCAGCAGTTTCGAAGCGGGAGTGGACAATGAGCAGTTCTTC.

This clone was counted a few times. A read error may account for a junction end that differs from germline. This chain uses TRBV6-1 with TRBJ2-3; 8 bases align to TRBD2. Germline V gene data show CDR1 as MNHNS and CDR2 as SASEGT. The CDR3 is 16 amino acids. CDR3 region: CAISESSGPSTDTQYF. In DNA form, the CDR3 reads TGTGCCATCAGTGAGTCTAGCGGGCCTAGCACAGATACGCAGTATTTT.

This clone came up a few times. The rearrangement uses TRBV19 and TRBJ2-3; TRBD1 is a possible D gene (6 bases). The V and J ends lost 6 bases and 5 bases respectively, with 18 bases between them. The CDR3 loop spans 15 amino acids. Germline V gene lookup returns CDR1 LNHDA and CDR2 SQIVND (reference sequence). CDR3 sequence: CASRTRDNGEDTQYF. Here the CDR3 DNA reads TGTGCCAGTAGAACCCGGGACAACGGCGAAGATACGCAGTATTTT.

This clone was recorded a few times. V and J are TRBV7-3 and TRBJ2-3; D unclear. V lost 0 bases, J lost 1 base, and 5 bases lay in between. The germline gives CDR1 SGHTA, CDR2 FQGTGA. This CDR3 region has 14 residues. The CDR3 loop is CASSLTSGTDTQYF. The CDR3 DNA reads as TGTGCCAGCAGCTTAACGTCGGGCACAGATACGCAGTATTTT.

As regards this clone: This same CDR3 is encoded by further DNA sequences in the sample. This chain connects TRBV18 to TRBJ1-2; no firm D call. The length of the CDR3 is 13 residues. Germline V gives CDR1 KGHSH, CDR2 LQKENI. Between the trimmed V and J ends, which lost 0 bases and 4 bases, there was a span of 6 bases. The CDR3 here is CASSPPSTYGYTF. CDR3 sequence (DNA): TGTGCCAGCTCACCACCCTCGACCTATGGCTACACCTTC. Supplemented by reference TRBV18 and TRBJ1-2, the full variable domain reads NAGVMQNPRHLVRRRGQEARLRCSPMKGHSHVYWYRQLPEEGLKFMVYLQKENIIDESGMPKERFSAEFPKEGPSILRIQQVVRGDSAAYFCASSPPSTYGYTFGSGTRLTVV.